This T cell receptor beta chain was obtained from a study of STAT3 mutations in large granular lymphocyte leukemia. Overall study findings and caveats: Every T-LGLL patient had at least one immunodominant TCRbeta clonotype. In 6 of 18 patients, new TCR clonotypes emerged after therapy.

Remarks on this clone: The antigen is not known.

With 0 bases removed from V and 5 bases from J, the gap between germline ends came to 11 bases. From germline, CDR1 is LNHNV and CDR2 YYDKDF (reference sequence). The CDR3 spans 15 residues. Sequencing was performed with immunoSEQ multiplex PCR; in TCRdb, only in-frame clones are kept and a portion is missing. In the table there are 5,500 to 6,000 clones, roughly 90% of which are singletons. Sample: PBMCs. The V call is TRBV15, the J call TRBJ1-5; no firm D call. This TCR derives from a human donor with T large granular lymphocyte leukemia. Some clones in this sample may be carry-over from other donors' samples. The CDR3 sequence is CATSRDLGQDQPQHF. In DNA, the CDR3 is TGTGCCACCAGCAGAGATCTCGGGCAGGATCAGCCCCAGCATTTT.